The 18 T cell receptor beta chains reported below all come from one sample, sequenced in a study of human T cells and chemical hapten exposure. One entry per CDR3 protein, called by TCRdb with MiXCR from the RACE reads. The data hold some 80,000 distinct CDR3 sequences, with about 9.9% observed a single time. The sample's time point: patch test 2, 6 weeks after DPC sensitization. Noted treatment: therapeutic diphenylcyclopropenone sensitization with weekly scalp DPC. The sequences come from whole blood, collected in connection with sensitization to the hapten diphenylcyclopropenone (DPC). These receptors were collected from a man younger than 35 with alopecia areata. Some clones in this sample may be carry-over from other donors' samples.

Many counts were recorded for this clonotype. One end of the junction does not line up with germline, which may come from a read error. The CDR3 is CVSSGPGQGYNEQFF. In DNA form, the CDR3 reads TGTGTCAGCAGTGGCCCGGGACAGGGCTACAATGAGCAGTTCTTC. This sequence joins TRBV28 and TRBJ2-1, with 9 bases matching TRBD1. CDR3 length: 15 residues. Looked up from germline, CDR1 is MDHEN and CDR2 is SYDVKM. Filled out from reference TRBV28 and TRBJ2-1, the complete variable domain reads DVKVTQSSRYLVKRTGEKVFLECVQDMDHENMFWYRQDPGLGLRLIYFSYDVKMKEKGDIPEGYSVSREKKERFSLILESASTNQTSMYLCVSSGPGQGYNEQFFGPGTRLTVL.

The V call is TRBV4-3, the J call TRBJ1-4; 7 bases fit TRBD1. The CDR3 contains 14 residues. Trimming cost V 5 bases and J 8 bases; bases outside gene matches: 8. CDR1 is LGHNA, CDR2 YSLEER, per germline. The CDR3 nucleotides are TGCGCCAGCAGCTTCGACAGGGTGGGAGAAAAACTGTTTTTT. Protein: CASSFDRVGEKLFF.

There are many counts of this clonotype. V usage is TRBV29-1 and J usage is TRBJ2-1, with D perhaps assigned TRBD1 or TRBD2 (5 bases each). CDR1 is SQVTM, CDR2 ANQGSEA, per germline. The CDR3 sequence is 15 residues long. V lost 6 bases, J lost 2 bases, and 17 bases lay in between. CDR3 residues: CSVPKEGITYNEQFF. As DNA, the CDR3 is TGCAGCGTCCCCAAAGAGGGGATAACCTACAATGAGCAGTTCTTC.

This clonotype was detected ten times or more. This rearrangement joins TRBV29-1 to TRBJ2-3; D not certain. CDR3 length: 12 residues. Trimming shortened V by 2 bases and J by 6 bases, and 9 bases separated the two germline ends. Germline V lookup: CDR1 SQVTM, CDR2 ANQGSEA. DNA of the CDR3: TGCAGCGTTGAAACGGTCGAGGATACGCAGTATTTT. Protein: CSVETVEDTQYF.

The V call is TRBV20-1, the J call TRBJ1-5; no clear D. Trimming cost V 2 bases and J 0 bases, with 17 bases left between them. Looked up from germline, CDR1 is DFQATT and CDR2 is SNEGSKA (reference sequence). This CDR3 is built from 17 residues. The CDR3 coding sequence is TGCAGTGCTAGAACCAGTTTGAGAGTATCTAGCAATCAGCCCCAGCATTTT. Translation: CSARTSLRVSSNQPQHF.

The chain has TRBV9 and TRBJ2-2, with D maybe TRBD1 (5 bases). CDR1 is SGDLS and CDR2 is YYNGEE in the germline V gene. The CDR3 spans 13 residues. The V and J ends lost 1 base and 6 bases respectively, with 7 bases between them. The CDR3 protein is CASSVQGAGELFF. In DNA form, the CDR3 reads TGTGCCAGCAGCGTACAGGGCGCCGGGGAGCTGTTTTTT. Based on the CDR3 plus reference TRBV9 and TRBJ2-2, the full variable domain is DSGVTQTPKHLITATGQRVTLRCSPRSGDLSVYWYQQSLDQGLQFLIQYYNGEERAKGNILERFSAQQFPDLHSELNLSSLELGDSALYFCASSVQGAGELFFGEGSRLTVL.

This clonotype was counted many times. The V call is TRBV21-1, the J call TRBJ2-7; the table's D call of TRBD1 was not tested on the DNA. TRBV21-1 is assigned pseudogene status. The CDR3 sequence is 14 residues long. CDR3 in amino acids: CATNLRQNNYEQYF. As DNA, the CDR3 is TGTGCCACCAATTTGAGACAGAATAACTACGAGCAGTACTTC.

A word on this clonotype: Sequence at one end of the junction differs from germline and may be a read error. J is TRBJ2-3 and V is TRBV3-1; 9 bases align to TRBD2. The CDR3 sequence is 16 residues long. CDR1 and CDR2 (germline): LGHDT, YNNKEL (reference sequence). The CDR3 loop is CASSRNLPAGGDKQYF. In nucleotides, the CDR3 is TGTGCCAGCAGCCGTAACCTTCCAGCGGGGGGCGATAAGCAGTATTTT.

V gene TRBV20-1 combines with J gene TRBJ1-5, with 8 bases identical to TRBD1. Germline assignment: CDR1 DFQATT and CDR2 SNEGSKA (reference sequence). Unmatched junction bases numbered 10, after V lost 3 bases and J lost 6 bases. This CDR3 comprises 15 residues. CDR3 in amino acids: CSASKTRQGSQPQHF. CDR3 bases: TGCAGTGCTAGCAAAACCCGACAGGGGAGTCAGCCCCAGCATTTT.

The V and J genes are TRBV29-1 and TRBJ2-1; D is ambiguous. Germline V gene lookup returns CDR1 SQVTM and CDR2 ANQGSEA. With 4 bases removed from V and 6 bases from J, the gap between germline ends came to 7 bases. There are 11 residues in the CDR3. DNA of the CDR3: TGCAGCGTTGGAGATGGCAATGAGCAGTTCTTC. Translation: CSVGDGNEQFF.

This clonotype appeared many times. The chain employs TRBV6-2 or TRBV6-3 and TRBJ1-2, with 9 bases that match TRBD1. From germline, CDR1 is MNHEY and CDR2 SVGEGT. V lost 2 bases and J lost 5; bases outside the gene matches: 6. The CDR3 is made up of 15 amino acids. CDR3: CASSYPGQGLYGYTF. The CDR3 DNA sequence: TGTGCCAGCAGTTACCCGGGACAGGGCCTTTATGGCTACACCTTC.

This clonotype was seen many times. The chain links TRBV18 to TRBJ2-7, with 7 positions matching TRBD1. J gave up 0 bases and V 6 bases, and 5 bases lay outside the gene matches. The germline gives CDR1 KGHSH, CDR2 LQKENI. CDR3 size: 14 residues. The chain's CDR3 is CASSLGTASYEQYV. The CDR3 nucleotides are TGTGCCAGCTCGCTCGGGACAGCCTCCTACGAGCAGTACGTC.

The sample holds one count of this clonotype. The rearrangement joins TRBV28 to TRBJ1-2; no definite D call. The CDR3 loop spans 11 amino acids. Trimming stripped 6 bases from V and 8 bases from J, with 10 bases between. CDR1 and CDR2 (germline): MDHEN, SYDVKM. The CDR3 DNA reads as TGTGCCAGCAGGTTGGACGAAGGCTACACCTTC. Its translation is CASRLDEGYTF.

This clonotype was counted at least ten times. The chain links TRBV20-1 to TRBJ2-2, with TRBD2 matching over 10 bases. V shed 0 bases and J 6 bases; nucleotides not matched to a gene: 4. This CDR3 spans 15 amino acids. Germline V gene sequence: CDR1 DFQATT, CDR2 SNEGSKA (reference sequence). CDR3: CSAREASGGPGELFF. Here the CDR3 DNA reads TGCAGTGCTAGAGAGGCTAGCGGGGGACCCGGGGAGCTGTTTTTT.

This clonotype occurred many times. V and J are TRBV12-3 or TRBV12-4 and TRBJ2-7; 7 nucleotides agree with TRBD1. V shed 3 bases and J 5 bases; nucleotides not matched to a gene: 4. This CDR3 has 13 residues. For the CDR3, the DNA is TGTGCCAGCAGTTTGGAACAGGGGAACGAGCAGTACGTC. Protein sequence: CASSLEQGNEQYV.

The J gene is TRBJ2-3, the V gene TRBV6-4; D not certain. Germline V gene sequence: CDR1 MRHNA, CDR2 SNTAGT. V lost 2 bases to trimming and J lost 4 bases, with 7 bases between them. The CDR3 contains 13 residues. The chain's CDR3 is CASSDGDSDTQYF. For the CDR3, the DNA is TGTGCCAGCAGTGACGGGGATTCAGATACGCAGTATTTT.

The genes are TRBV6-5 and TRBJ2-5; D might be TRBD1 or TRBD2, each matching 5 bases. Germline V lookup: CDR1 MNHEY, CDR2 SVGAGI. The CDR3 loop spans 14 amino acids. V dropped 6 bases and J dropped 5 bases, with 16 bases sitting between them. The CDR3 here is CASSRPLGDETQYF. In DNA form, the CDR3 reads TGTGCCAGCAGCCGCCCTCTCGGGGACGAGACCCAGTACTTC.

This clonotype was found many times. The V call is TRBV5-4, the J call TRBJ1-2; the D is unclear. Looked up from germline, CDR1 is SGHNT and CDR2 is YYREEE (reference sequence). The CDR3 runs 12 residues. V gave up 7 bases and J gave up 7 bases, with 14 bases separating them. This CDR3 is CASGVTTSGYTF. The CDR3 bases are TGTGCCAGCGGAGTAACGACGAGTGGCTACACCTTC.